This TCR beta chain is from a study of response to subunit inactivated influenza vaccine. General study points: Every seasonal influenza vaccination brings in few new T cells, the authors suggested.

This clonotype was seen more than once but under ten times. Its antigen is currently unknown. Using its own MiXCR run on the RT-PCR reads, TCRdb lists one record per CDR3 protein. Of 400,000 to 650,000 distinct CDR3 sequences in the sample, less than 7.5% are singletons; the top ten hold around 13%. The sequencing used PBMCs from blood, collected around 25 months after vaccination. This TCR was recovered from a man aged 50 to 69 who received an inactivated influenza vaccine.

CDR3 in amino acids: CASSQAPGTGPYEQYF. DNA for the CDR3: TGTGCCAGCAGCCAAGCCCCCGGGACAGGGCCCTACGAGCAGTACTTC. The gene calls are TRBV3-1 and TRBJ2-7; the match to TRBD1 covers 9 bases. This CDR3 contains 16 residues. The germline CDR1 and CDR2 sequences are LGHDT and YNNKEL (reference sequence). After removal of 1 base from V and 2 bases from J, the junction contained 6 bases not matched to a gene.